What follows describes a single T cell receptor (beta chain). These data come from a study of OX40 agonist ivuxolimab in advanced cancers. Here immunoSEQ multiplex PCR was the method, and the copy in TCRdb shows in-frame clones only, minus some. The sample includes 95,000 to 110,000 clones, more than 85% of them seen just once. Trimming removed 1 base from V and 0 bases from J, with 9 bases in between. This CDR3 contains 15 residues. The germline V gene encodes CDR1 MGHDK and CDR2 SYGVNS. This sequence originates from an adult with an advanced solid tumor such as melanoma, head and neck, liver or kidney cancer. Sequencing was performed on CD4+ or CD8+ T cells sorted from blood, taken in a trial of the OX40 agonist ivuxolimab. The chain combines TRBV25-1 with TRBJ1-1; the D is unclear. The CDR3 coding sequence is TGTGCCAGCAGTGAATCCCCCACGGTGAACACTGAAGCTTTCTTT. Translating gives CASSESPTVNTEAFF.